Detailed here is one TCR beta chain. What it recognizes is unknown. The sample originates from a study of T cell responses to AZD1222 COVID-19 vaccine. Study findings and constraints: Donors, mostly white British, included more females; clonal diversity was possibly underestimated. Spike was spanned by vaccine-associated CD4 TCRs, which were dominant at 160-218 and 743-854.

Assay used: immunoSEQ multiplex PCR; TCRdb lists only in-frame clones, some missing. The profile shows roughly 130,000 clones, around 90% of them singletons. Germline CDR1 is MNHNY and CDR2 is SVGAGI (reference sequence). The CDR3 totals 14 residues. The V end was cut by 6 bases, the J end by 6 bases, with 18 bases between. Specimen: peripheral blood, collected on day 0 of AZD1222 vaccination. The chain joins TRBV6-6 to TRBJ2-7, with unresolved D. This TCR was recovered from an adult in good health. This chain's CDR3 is CASSPLPLSGEQYF. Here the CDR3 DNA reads TGTGCCAGCAGCCCGCTGCCCCTCTCGGGCGAGCAGTACTTC.